This T cell receptor (beta chain) was identified during a study of regulatory T cells in long-lasting Graves disease. This clonotype was seen ten or more times. Arm-PCR of CDR3 regions and iRepertoire HTBI primers were used to build TCR beta libraries. TCRdb used MiXCR to reprocess the multiplex PCR reads, holding one entry per CDR3 protein. The table has roughly 450,000 distinct CDR3 sequences, around a fifth seen once. As for time point: persistent/refractory GD, antithyroid drugs over 5 years with positive TRAb. PBMC RNA was the source of the TCR library. As collected, the peripheral blood samples measured 7.5 to 9 milliliters each and went into EDTA tubes. Looked up from germline, CDR1 is SGHRS and CDR2 is YFSETQ. This CDR3 contains 14 residues. Trimming removed 0 bases from V and 3 bases from J, with 9 bases in between.

Sample: peripheral blood mononuclear cells (PBMCs), taken when the disease was refractory, from a patient treated with antithyroid drugs. The clonotype comes from a female donor with Graves disease. J is TRBJ1-1 and V is TRBV5-1, with D tentatively TRBD1 (5 bases). The CDR3 region is CASSLVRGDTEAFF. The CDR3, as DNA: TGCGCCAGCAGCTTGGTCAGAGGGGACACTGAAGCTTTCTTT.